This T cell receptor (beta chain) originates from a study of preoperative IRX-2 immunotherapy in early breast cancer (dated by TCRdb to the late 2010s). The library was built by means of the immunoSEQ multiplex PCR assay. The table was pulled from immuneACCESS by TCRdb, which kept in-frame rearrangements only. Such tables lose some clones; where checked, under half of the loss comes from unresolved V genes, and the rest has no known cause. This sample is represented by tens of thousands of clones; 70% to 85% of them were singletons. The leading ten clones occupy more than 3% of the sample. Regarding this clone: This clone's antigen is unknown. No much larger clonotype is one base removed from it; base qualities were not supplied.

Interpreted using the paper, the treatment or condition label stands for: preoperative locoregional IRX-2 cytokine immunotherapy. The samples were obtained from a phase Ib study that tested preoperative, locoregional IRX-2 cytokine immunotherapy designed to prime immune responses. Patients with early-stage breast cancer who were given IRX-2 before surgery served as donors. The sample was taken from a patient treated with IRX-2 immunotherapy. This sequence was found in a human donor with breast cancer.

The CDR3 sequence is CASSLEGDRANYGYTF. The DNA sequence is as follows: TGTGCCAGCAGCTTAGAAGGGGACAGAGCTAACTATGGCTACACCTTC. This chain joins TRBV11-3 to TRBJ1-2; TRBD1 fits 7 bases in the junction. The CDR3 sequence holds 16 residues, the cysteine and phenylalanine included. Solely the CDR3 DNA is kept, with 48 bases framed from the first base. CDR1 is given as SGHNT and CDR2 as YENEEA, both from the germline V gene. V is cut back by 0 bases and J by 0 bases, with 4 bases in the junction unmatched.